A single TCR beta chain is shown here with its context. This entry belongs to a study of control samples from healthy donors and cancer patients. Only in-frame clones appear in the TCRdb table, and some are missing; sequencing was by immunoSEQ multiplex PCR. In the table there are about 190,000 clones, about 91% of which are singletons. The germline V and J ends were trimmed by 1 base and 10 bases, with 9 bases remaining between them. CDR3 length: 12 residues. CDR1 SNHLY and CDR2 FYNNEI come from the germline V gene. What was sequenced was blood. The chain recombines TRBV2 with TRBJ2-3, with D unclear. This sequence originates from a man under 40 in good health. CDR3 sequence reads: CASSEDGQAQYF. The CDR3 DNA reads as TGTGCCAGCAGTGAAGACGGCCAGGCGCAGTATTTT.